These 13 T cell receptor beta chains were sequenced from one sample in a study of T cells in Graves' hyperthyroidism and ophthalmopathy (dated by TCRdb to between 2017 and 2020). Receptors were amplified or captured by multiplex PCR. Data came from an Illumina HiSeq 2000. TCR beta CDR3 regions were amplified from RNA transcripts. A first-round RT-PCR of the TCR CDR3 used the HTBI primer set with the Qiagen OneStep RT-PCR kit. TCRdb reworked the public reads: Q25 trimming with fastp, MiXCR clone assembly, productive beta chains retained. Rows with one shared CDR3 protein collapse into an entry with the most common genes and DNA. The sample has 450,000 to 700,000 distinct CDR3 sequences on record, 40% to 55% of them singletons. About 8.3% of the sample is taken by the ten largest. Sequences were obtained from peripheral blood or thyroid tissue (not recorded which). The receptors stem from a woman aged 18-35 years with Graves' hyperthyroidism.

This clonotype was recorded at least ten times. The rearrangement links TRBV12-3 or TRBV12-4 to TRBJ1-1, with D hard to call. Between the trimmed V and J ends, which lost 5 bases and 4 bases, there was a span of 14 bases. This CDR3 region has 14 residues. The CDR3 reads CASSPPLYGTEAFF. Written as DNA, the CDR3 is TGTGCCAGCAGTCCACCCCTTTACGGCACTGAAGCTTTCTTT.

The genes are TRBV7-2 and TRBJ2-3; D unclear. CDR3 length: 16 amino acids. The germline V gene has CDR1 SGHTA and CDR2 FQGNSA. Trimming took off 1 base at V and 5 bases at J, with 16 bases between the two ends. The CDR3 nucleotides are TGTGCCAGCAGCTTAGAAGCCTGGCCTCCCAAAGATACGCAGTATTTT. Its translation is CASSLEAWPPKDTQYF.

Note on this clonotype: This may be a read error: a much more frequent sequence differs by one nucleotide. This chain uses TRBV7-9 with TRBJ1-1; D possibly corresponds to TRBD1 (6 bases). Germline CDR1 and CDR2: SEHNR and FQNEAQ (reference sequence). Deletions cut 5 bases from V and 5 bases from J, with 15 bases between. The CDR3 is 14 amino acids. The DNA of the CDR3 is TGTGCCAGCAGCCCCTGGGGGGGGACAACTGAAGCTTTCTTT. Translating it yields CASSPWGGTTEAFF. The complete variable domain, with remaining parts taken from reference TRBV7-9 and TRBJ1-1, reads DTGVSQNPRHKITKRGQNVTFRCDPISEHNRLYWYRQTLGQGPEFLTYFQNEAQLEKSRLLSDRFSAERPKGSFSTLEIQRTEQGDSAMYLCASSPWGGTTEAFFGQGTRLTVV.

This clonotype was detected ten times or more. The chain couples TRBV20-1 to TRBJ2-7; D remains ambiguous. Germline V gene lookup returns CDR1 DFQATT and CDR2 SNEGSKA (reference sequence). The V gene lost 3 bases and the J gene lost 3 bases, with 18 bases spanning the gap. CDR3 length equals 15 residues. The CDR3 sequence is CSARWRRPLHYEQYF. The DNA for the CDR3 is TGCAGTGCTAGGTGGCGGAGACCGCTACACTACGAGCAGTACTTC.

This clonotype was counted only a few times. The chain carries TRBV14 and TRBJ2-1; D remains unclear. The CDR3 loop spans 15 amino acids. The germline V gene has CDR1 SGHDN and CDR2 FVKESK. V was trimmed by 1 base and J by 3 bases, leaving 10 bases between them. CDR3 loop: CASSQGVGIYNEQFF. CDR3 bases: TGTGCCAGCAGCCAAGGGGTCGGTATCTACAATGAGCAGTTCTTC. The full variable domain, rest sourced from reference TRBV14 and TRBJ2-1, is EAGVTQFPSHSVIEKGQTVTLRCDPISGHDNLYWYRRVMGKEIKFLLHFVKESKQDESGMPNNRFLAERTGGTYSTLKVQPAELEDSGVYFCASSQGVGIYNEQFFGPGTRLTVL.

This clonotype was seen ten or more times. The CDR3 DNA reads TGCAGTGCTAGCCGGGGGGTTGAAAAACTGTTTTTT. Translating gives CSASRGVEKLFF. V gene TRBV20-1 combines with J gene TRBJ1-4; D possibly corresponds to TRBD1 (5 bases). This CDR3 has 12 amino acids. Germline values: CDR1 DFQATT, CDR2 SNEGSKA (reference sequence). V was shortened by 3 bases and J by 7 bases, with 9 bases between the two germline ends.

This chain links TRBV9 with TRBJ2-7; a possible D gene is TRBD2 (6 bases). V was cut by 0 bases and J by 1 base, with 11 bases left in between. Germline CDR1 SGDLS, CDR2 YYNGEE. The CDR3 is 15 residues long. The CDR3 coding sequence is TGTGCCAGCAGCGTAGGTTACAGCGGGTCCTACGAGCAGTACTTC. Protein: CASSVGYSGSYEQYF.

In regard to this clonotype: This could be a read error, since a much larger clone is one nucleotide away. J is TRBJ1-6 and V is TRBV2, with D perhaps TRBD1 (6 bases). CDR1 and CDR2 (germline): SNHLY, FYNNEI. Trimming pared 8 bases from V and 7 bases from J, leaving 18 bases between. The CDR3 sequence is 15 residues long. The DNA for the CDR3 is TGTGCCAGCTGCCAGGAGCCGGGGGGCAATTCACCCCTCCACTTT. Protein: CASCQEPGGNSPLHF.

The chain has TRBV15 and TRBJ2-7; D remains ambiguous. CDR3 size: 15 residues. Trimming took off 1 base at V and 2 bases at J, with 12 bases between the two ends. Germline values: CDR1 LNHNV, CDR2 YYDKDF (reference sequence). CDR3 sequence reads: CATSRGNKGAYEQYF. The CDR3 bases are TGTGCCACCAGCAGAGGTAATAAAGGAGCCTACGAGCAGTACTTC.

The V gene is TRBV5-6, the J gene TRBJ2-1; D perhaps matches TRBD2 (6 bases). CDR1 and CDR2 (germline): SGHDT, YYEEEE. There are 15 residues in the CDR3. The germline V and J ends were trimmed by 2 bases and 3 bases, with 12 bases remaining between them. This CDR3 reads CASSLRVAVYNEQFF. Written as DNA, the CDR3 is TGTGCCAGCAGCTTAAGGGTAGCGGTCTACAATGAGCAGTTCTTC. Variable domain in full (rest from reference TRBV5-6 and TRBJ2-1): DAGVTQSPTHLIKTRGQQVTLRCSPKSGHDTVSWYQQALGQGPQFIFQYYEEEERQRGNFPDRFSGHQFPNYSSELNVNALLLGDSALYLCASSLRVAVYNEQFFGPGTRLTVL.

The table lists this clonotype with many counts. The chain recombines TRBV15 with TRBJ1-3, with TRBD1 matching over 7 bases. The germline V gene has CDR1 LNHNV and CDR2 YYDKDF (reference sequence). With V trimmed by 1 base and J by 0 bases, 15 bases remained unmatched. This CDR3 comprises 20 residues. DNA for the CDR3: TGTGCCACCAGCAGAGCCGGGTCCAACAGGGGATGGGGCTCTGGAAACACCATATATTTT. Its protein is CATSRAGSNRGWGSGNTIYF. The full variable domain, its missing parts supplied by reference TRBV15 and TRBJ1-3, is DAMVIQNPRYQVTQFGKPVTLSCSQTLNHNVMYWYQQKSSQAPKLLFHYYDKDFNNEADTPDNFQSRRPNTSFCFLDIRSPGLGDTAMYLCATSRAGSNRGWGSGNTIYFGEGSWLTVV.

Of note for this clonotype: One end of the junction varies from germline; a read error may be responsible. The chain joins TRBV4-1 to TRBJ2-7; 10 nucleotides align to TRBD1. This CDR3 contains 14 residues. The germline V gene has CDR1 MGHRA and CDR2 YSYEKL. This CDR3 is CASSQPGQGYEQYF. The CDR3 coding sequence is TGTGCCAGCAGCCAGCCGGGACAGGGGTACGAGCAGTACTTC.

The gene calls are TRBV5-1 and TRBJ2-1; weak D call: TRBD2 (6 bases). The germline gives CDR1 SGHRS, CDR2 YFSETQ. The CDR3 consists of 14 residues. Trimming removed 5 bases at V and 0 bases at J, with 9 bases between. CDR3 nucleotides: TGCGCCAGCAGATTCGGGAGCTCCTACAATGAGCAGTTCTTC. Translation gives CASRFGSSYNEQFF. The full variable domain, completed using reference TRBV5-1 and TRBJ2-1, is KAGVTQTPRYLIKTRGQQVTLSCSPISGHRSVSWYQQTPGQGLQFLFEYFSETQRNKGNFPGRFSGRQFSNSRSEMNVSTLELGDSALYLCASRFGSSYNEQFFGPGTRLTVL.